The T cell receptor (beta chain) described here comes from a study of cytomegalovirus exposure and HLA in healthy donors. Study-level points and caveats: The study recorded 150 to 200 TCR beta chains that were cytomegalovirus-associated. In a later analysis, V- and J-gene trimming of beta chains associated with a DCLRE1C missense variant, replicated independently.

The V segment lost 2 bases and the J segment 6 bases; nucleotides outside the gene matches: 3. Germline CDR1 reads SGHDT; CDR2 reads YYEEEE. The CDR3 is 16 amino acids. 13 Jbeta primers and 60 Vbeta primers were used for the PCR. Profiling relied on immunoSEQ multiplex PCR, and the TCRdb table lists in-frame clones only, not all of them. This table has over 150,000 clones, 78% appearing once. With regard to this clone: Its antigen remains unknown.

This clonotype originated in a woman aged 50 to 60 in good health and CMV-seropositive. This chain uses TRBV5-6 with TRBJ1-6; 12 nucleotides align to TRBD1. The sample taken for sequencing was PBMCs. The CDR3, as DNA: TGTGCCAGCAGCTTCGGGACAGGGGGCTTTAATTCACCCCTCCACTTT. This translates into CASSFGTGGFNSPLHF.